The 22 T cell receptor beta chains below all came from one sample that was sequenced in a study of T cell changes during pregnancy in multiple sclerosis. Profiling relied on immunoSEQ multiplex PCR, and the TCRdb table lists in-frame clones only, not all of them. The sample lists about 41,000 clones, nearly 90% occurring once. The sample was CD4+ T cells from peripheral blood mononuclear cells, taken in the first trimester of pregnancy. These receptors were collected from a female donor with multiple sclerosis, enrolled in a pregnancy study.

This chain connects TRBV28 to TRBJ1-2; D unclear. Deletions cut 2 bases from V and 4 bases from J, with 11 bases between. The CDR3 is made up of 14 amino acids. Per germline, CDR1 MDHEN and CDR2 SYDVKM. In nucleotides, the CDR3 is TGTGCCAGCAGTTTACGGGGTTTGGGCTATGGCTACACCTTC. As protein: CASSLRGLGYGYTF.

The chain couples TRBV13 to TRBJ1-2; 8 positions match TRBD1. The length of the CDR3 is 14 residues. Germline V CDR1 and CDR2: PRHDT, FYEKMQ (reference sequence). V lost 5 bases, J lost 6 bases, and 8 bases stayed unmatched. The CDR3 DNA reads as TGTGCCAGCAGCGCAGACAGGGGCGTAAATGGCTACACCTTC. Translated, it gives CASSADRGVNGYTF.

In regard to this clone: Other nucleotide sequences in the sample specify the same CDR3. The chain employs TRBV28 and TRBJ2-3, with TRBD2 matching over 11 bases. Germline values: CDR1 MDHEN, CDR2 SYDVKM. The CDR3 consists of 16 residues. V trimming: 6 bases; J trimming: 0 bases; junction bases outside the gene matches: 5. DNA of the CDR3: TGTGCCAGCAGCCTGACTAGCGGGGCTAGCACAGATACGCAGTATTTT. Translation gives CASSLTSGASTDTQYF.

This chain joins TRBV25-1 and TRBJ2-1; D is possibly TRBD2 (5 bases). Germline CDR1 and CDR2: MGHDK and SYGVNS. The CDR3 totals 16 residues. V was shortened by 4 bases and J by 3 bases, with 16 bases between the two germline ends. The CDR3 loop is CASSARWASGYNEQFF. In DNA form, the CDR3 reads TGTGCCAGCAGTGCGAGGTGGGCGAGCGGCTACAATGAGCAGTTCTTC.

The chain joins TRBV7-9 to TRBJ1-2, with no clear D. Germline CDR1 is SEHNR and CDR2 is FQNEAQ (reference sequence). V shed 1 base and J shed 6 bases, with 15 bases lying between them. CDR3 length: 15 residues. The CDR3 DNA is TGTGCCAGCAGCTTAGAAGGCTCGGGGAGCGATGGCTACACCTTC. Protein product: CASSLEGSGSDGYTF.

The chain joins TRBV21-1 to TRBJ1-5. TRBV21-1 is classified as a pseudogene. The CDR3 totals 14 residues. CDR3 bases: TGTGCCAGCAGCAAAAACTGGTTCGATCAGCCCCAGCATTTT. Translation gives CASSKNWFDQPQHF.

This sequence joins TRBV29-1 and TRBJ1-1; D may be TRBD1 (5 bases). Trimming took off 7 bases at V and 5 bases at J, with 17 bases between the two ends. Germline CDR1 is SQVTM and CDR2 is ANQGSEA. This CDR3 comprises 13 residues. The CDR3 DNA follows: TGCAGCGGGAAGAAGGTCAGGGCGACTGAAGCTTTCTTT. Translating it yields CSGKKVRATEAFF.

This clone was found once. The chain uses TRBV2 and TRBJ1-5; TRBD1 agrees at 9 bases. The CDR3 consists of 15 residues. The V gene end was trimmed by 6 bases and the J gene end by 5 bases; junction bases not matched to a gene: 8. CDR1 and CDR2 from the germline V gene are SNHLY and FYNNEI. In DNA, the CDR3 is TGTGCCAGCAGAAGGGACAGGGAGGGCCATCAGCCCCAGCATTTT. It translates to CASRRDREGHQPQHF.

The genes are TRBV30 and TRBJ2-1; TRBD1 aligns across 9 bases. The CDR3 loop spans 13 amino acids. In germline, CDR1 is GTSNPN, CDR2 SVGIG (reference sequence). V dropped 5 bases and J dropped 7; count of bases not matched to a gene: 6. CDR3: CAWDRGVGNEQFF. CDR3 DNA sequence: TGTGCCTGGGACAGGGGGGTAGGGAATGAGCAGTTCTTC.

The table lists this clone with a few counts. The chain employs TRBV19 and TRBJ1-2; D call uncertain. Germline V gives CDR1 LNHDA, CDR2 SQIVND (reference sequence). The CDR3 is made up of 13 amino acids. V lost 8 bases and J 3 bases, leaving 13 bases between the germline ends. The CDR3: CASQFSGDYGYTF. The CDR3, as DNA: TGTGCCAGTCAATTTTCGGGAGACTATGGCTACACCTTC.

This chain uses TRBV11-2 with TRBJ1-2; 12 bases fit TRBD1. Looked up from germline, CDR1 is SGHAT and CDR2 is FQNNGV. This CDR3 spans 18 amino acids. Losses at the gene ends were 6 bases for V and 2 bases for J; bases not matched to a gene: 13. This chain's CDR3 is CASRNPGTGGGRNYGYTF. The CDR3 DNA is TGTGCCAGCAGGAACCCCGGGACAGGGGGCGGGAGGAACTATGGCTACACCTTC.

The V call is TRBV18, the J call TRBJ1-1, with a tentative D call TRBD1 (5 bases). V was cut by 0 bases and J by 5 bases, with 13 bases left in between. This CDR3 comprises 15 residues. Germline V gene lookup returns CDR1 KGHSH and CDR2 LQKENI. The CDR3 DNA reads as TGTGCCAGCTCACCACCGGGGGGGTCGAGAACTGAAGCTTTCTTT. Residues: CASSPPGGSRTEAFF.

The J gene is TRBJ2-3, the V gene TRBV7-9, with 8 bases that match TRBD2. The CDR3 spans 17 residues. With V trimmed by 2 bases and J by 2 bases, 9 bases remained unmatched. The V gene's germline CDR1 is SEHNR and CDR2 FQNEAQ (reference sequence). CDR3 bases: TGTGCCAGCAGCTTACGAGGGACTAGGGATGTCACAGATACGCAGTATTTT. Translation gives CASSLRGTRDVTDTQYF.

The chain joins TRBV7-2 to TRBJ2-3; 14 nucleotides line up with TRBD2. CDR1 and CDR2 from the germline V gene are SGHTA and FQGNSA. The CDR3 length is 17 residues. Trimming cost V 4 bases and J 6 bases; bases outside gene matches: 9. The CDR3: CASSYRLAGGLTDTQYF. As DNA, the CDR3 is TGTGCCAGCAGCTACAGACTAGCGGGAGGGCTTACGGATACGCAGTATTTT.

The chain couples TRBV11-1 to TRBJ2-7; tentatively, D is TRBD2 (6 bases). CDR1 is SGHAT and CDR2 is FQDESV in the germline V gene (reference sequence). The CDR3 loop spans 16 amino acids. V was cut by 1 base and J by 4 bases, with 17 bases left in between. DNA of the CDR3: TGTGCCAGCAGCTTAGTCTCCACCGGGACTTCGTACGAGCAGTACTTC. Protein: CASSLVSTGTSYEQYF.

The chain has TRBV19 and TRBJ2-2; TRBD2 aligns across 11 bases. The CDR3 is 17 amino acids. The V segment lost 5 bases and the J segment 6 bases; nucleotides outside the gene matches: 11. The V gene's germline CDR1 is LNHDA and CDR2 SQIVND (reference sequence). The CDR3 DNA reads TGTGCCAGTAGTTCCCGGTGGGCTAGCGGGGGGCCCGGGGAGCTGTTTTTT. Amino acid sequence: CASSSRWASGGPGELFF.

The genes are TRBV7-6 and TRBJ2-1, with D maybe TRBD2 (6 bases). CDR3 length: 15 residues. Germline V lookup: CDR1 SGHVS, CDR2 FNYEAQ. V was trimmed by 5 bases and J by 9 bases, leaving 20 bases between them. CDR3 in amino acids: CASSGEPGLSSEQFF. As DNA, the CDR3 is TGTGCCAGCAGCGGGGAGCCGGGACTCTCTAGTGAGCAGTTCTTC.

The V and J genes are TRBV6-5 and TRBJ2-7, with TRBD1 matching over 7 bases. Trimming took 0 bases from V and 5 from J; bases not matched to a gene: 4. Germline V gene data show CDR1 as MNHEY and CDR2 as SVGAGI. The CDR3 loop spans 14 amino acids. CDR3 coding DNA: TGTGCCAGCAGTTACTCCGGGACAGCACACGAGCAGTACTTC. As protein: CASSYSGTAHEQYF.

This clone was observed a handful of times. The chain joins TRBV7-9 to TRBJ1-1; D may be TRBD1 (5 bases). The germline V and J ends were trimmed by 0 bases and 6 bases, with 17 bases remaining between them. The CDR3 has 16 residues. The germline V gene has CDR1 SEHNR and CDR2 FQNEAQ (reference sequence). In DNA, the CDR3 is TGTGCCAGCAGCTTAGCAAGGGTAGGGGTGGGTGCTGAAGCTTTCTTT. It yields the protein CASSLARVGVGAEAFF.

The chain combines TRBV5-4 with TRBJ2-5; weak D call: TRBD1 (6 bases). The V gene lost 2 bases and the J gene lost 4 bases, with 12 bases spanning the gap. The CDR3 length is 14 residues. Germline assignment: CDR1 SGHNT and CDR2 YYREEE (reference sequence). The DNA for the CDR3 is TGTGCCAGCAGCTTTCATGTAGGGGGAGAGACCCAGTACTTC. Its translation is CASSFHVGGETQYF.

This chain links TRBV30 with TRBJ2-3; possibly TRBD2 for D (7 bases). This CDR3 has 15 residues. The germline V gene encodes CDR1 GTSNPN and CDR2 SVGIG (reference sequence). Trimming pared 5 bases from V and 0 bases from J, leaving 15 bases between. The DNA for the CDR3 is TGTGCCTGGGGGGGGCTAGCGGCTAGCACAGATACGCAGTATTTT. Translated, it gives CAWGGLAASTDTQYF.

The rearrangement uses TRBV19 and TRBJ2-4; possible D gene TRBD2, 5 bases. CDR3 length equals 14 residues. Trimming pared 1 base from V and 3 bases from J, leaving 7 bases between. Germline CDR1 and CDR2: LNHDA and SQIVND (reference sequence). The CDR3 loop is CASSIVGNKNIQYF. The DNA of the CDR3 is TGTGCCAGTAGTATAGTCGGGAACAAAAACATTCAGTACTTC. Complete variable domain (other parts from reference TRBV19 and TRBJ2-4): DGGITQSPKYLFRKEGQNVTLSCEQNLNHDAMYWYRQDPGQGLRLIYYSQIVNDFQKGDIAEGYSVSREKKESFPLTVTSAQKNPTAFYLCASSIVGNKNIQYFGAGTRLSVL.